This entry lists 22 T cell receptor beta chains sequenced from one sample in a study of T cell responses to AZD1222 COVID-19 vaccine. The assay was immunoSEQ multiplex PCR, and TCRdb's table has in-frame clones only and misses some. The sample shows approximately 170,000 clones, approximately 89% of them seen only once. The input for sequencing was peripheral blood, taken on day 0 of AZD1222 vaccination. The receptors were sampled from an adult in good health.

As to this clone: At one of its ends the junction is not consistent with the germline gene, which may arise from a read error. The chain couples TRBV7-7 to TRBJ2-7; 11 bases map to TRBD2. The CDR3 loop spans 15 amino acids. Germline CDR1 SSHAT, CDR2 FNYEAQ (reference sequence). Here the CDR3 reads CASSPLAGGSYEQYF. The CDR3 DNA sequence: TGTGCTAGCAGCCCGTTAGCGGGAGGGTCCTACGAGCAGTACTTC.

This chain joins TRBV9 and TRBJ1-2, with D unresolved. Deletions cut 4 bases from V and 3 bases from J, with 7 bases between. The CDR3 length is 12 residues. Germline V gene lookup returns CDR1 SGDLS and CDR2 YYNGEE. This chain's CDR3 is CASSSEDYGYTF. In DNA, the CDR3 is TGTGCCAGCAGCTCGGAGGACTATGGCTACACCTTC. The variable domain in full, completed from reference TRBV9 and TRBJ1-2, reads DSGVTQTPKHLITATGQRVTLRCSPRSGDLSVYWYQQSLDQGLQFLIQYYNGEERAKGNILERFSAQQFPDLHSELNLSSLELGDSALYFCASSSEDYGYTFGSGTRLTVV.

This chain connects TRBV12-3 or TRBV12-4 to TRBJ1-4; D ambiguous. This CDR3 is built from 12 residues. Between the trimmed V and J ends, which lost 7 bases and 7 bases, there was a span of 10 bases. In DNA form, the CDR3 reads TGTGCCAGCACCGCGGACGGTGAAAAACTGTTTTTT. Translated: CASTADGEKLFF.

The chain joins TRBV5-1 to TRBJ1-1; D unclear. The germline V and J ends were trimmed by 2 bases and 1 base, with 12 bases remaining between them. Germline assignment: CDR1 SGHRS and CDR2 YFSETQ. This CDR3 region has 15 residues. The DNA of the CDR3 is TGCGCCAGCAGCTTCGATTCCCCTGGGAACACTGAAGCTTTCTTT. Translation: CASSFDSPGNTEAFF.

This rearrangement joins TRBV18 to TRBJ1-2, with 8 positions matching TRBD1. The CDR3 contains 15 residues. Unmatched junction bases numbered 4, after V lost 2 bases and J lost 2 bases. Germline values: CDR1 KGHSH, CDR2 LQKENI. The CDR3 DNA is TGTGCCAGCTCACCAGCCGGACAGGGAAACTATGGCTACACCTTC. Amino acid sequence: CASSPAGQGNYGYTF.

The chain is built from TRBV5-4 and TRBJ2-7, with 11 bases identical to TRBD2. J lost 4 bases, V lost 1 base, and 4 bases had no gene match. The V gene's germline CDR1 is SGHNT and CDR2 YYREEE (reference sequence). The CDR3 covers 15 residues. Written as DNA, the CDR3 is TGTGCCAGCAGCTTGAAGGTAGCGGGAGGGTACGAGCAGTACTTC. Translated, it gives CASSLKVAGGYEQYF.

This chain uses TRBV28 with TRBJ1-2; D remains unclear. Germline values: CDR1 MDHEN, CDR2 SYDVKM. The germline V and J ends were trimmed by 5 bases and 4 bases, with 17 bases remaining between them. This CDR3 has 15 amino acids. The CDR3: CASSPEGREIYGYTF. CDR3 coding DNA: TGTGCCAGCAGTCCTGAGGGCCGGGAGATCTATGGCTACACCTTC.

The CDR3 protein is CASSLGTSGRLYEQYF. The CDR3 DNA is TGCGCCAGCAGCTTGGGGACTAGCGGGAGACTCTACGAGCAGTACTTC. This chain links TRBV5-1 with TRBJ2-7; 13 bases agree with TRBD2. Per the germline V gene, CDR1 is SGHRS and CDR2 is YFSETQ. The ends lost 0 bases at V and 3 bases at J; junction bases unmatched: 3. This CDR3 spans 16 amino acids.

The gene calls are TRBV29-1 and TRBJ2-7; tentatively, D is TRBD2 (6 bases). The V and J ends lost 4 bases and 7 bases respectively, with 29 bases between them. This CDR3 is built from 17 residues. Per the germline V gene, CDR1 is SQVTM and CDR2 is ANQGSEA. In nucleotides, the CDR3 is TGCAGCGTTGGGGGGTGGTATGAGGGCGTAGGGACTTGGGAGCAGTACTTC. Its translation: CSVGGWYEGVGTWEQYF.

The V gene is TRBV6-5, the J gene TRBJ2-5, with 9 bases fitting TRBD1. The CDR3 is 15 amino acids. Trimming removed 1 base from V and 5 bases from J; junction bases left unmatched: 5. Germline V gene sequence: CDR1 MNHEY, CDR2 SVGAGI. CDR3 sequence: CASSYFTGGWETQYF. The CDR3 coding sequence is TGTGCCAGCAGTTACTTTACAGGGGGCTGGGAGACCCAGTACTTC.

The J gene is TRBJ2-3, the V gene TRBV5-1; tentative D call: TRBD2 (6 bases). Germline lookup yields CDR1 SGHRS and CDR2 YFSETQ. V shed 0 bases and J shed 2 bases, with 16 bases lying between them. CDR3 length equals 17 residues. In DNA, the CDR3 is TGCGCCAGCAGCTTGGGTACGAAGGCGGGGTACACAGATACGCAGTATTTT. Its protein product is CASSLGTKAGYTDTQYF.

The chain combines TRBV28 with TRBJ1-1; D is unclear. V lost 5 bases and J 0 bases, leaving 16 bases between the germline ends. CDR1 and CDR2 from the germline V gene are MDHEN and SYDVKM. There are 16 residues in the CDR3. The CDR3 reads CASSPLAKGVNTEAFF. The CDR3 DNA sequence: TGTGCCAGCAGTCCCCTTGCGAAGGGCGTGAACACTGAAGCTTTCTTT. Complete variable domain (other parts from reference TRBV28 and TRBJ1-1): DVKVTQSSRYLVKRTGEKVFLECVQDMDHENMFWYRQDPGLGLRLIYFSYDVKMKEKGDIPEGYSVSREKKERFSLILESASTNQTSMYLCASSPLAKGVNTEAFFGQGTRLTVV.

The CDR3 sequence: CASSLVTGANEKLFF. DNA of the CDR3: TGTGCCAGCAGTTTAGTCACAGGGGCTAATGAAAAACTGTTTTTT. The V gene is TRBV28, the J gene TRBJ1-4, with 7 bases that match TRBD1. This CDR3 contains 15 residues. CDR1 and CDR2 from the germline V gene are MDHEN and SYDVKM. Unmatched junction bases numbered 3, after V lost 2 bases and J lost 3 bases.

The V gene is TRBV3-1 (or the pseudogene TRBV3-2), the J gene TRBJ1-2; D unclear. The CDR3 is 13 amino acids. The V end lost 1 base, the J end lost 4 bases, and 7 bases lay between the germline ends. The germline V gene encodes CDR1 LGHDT and CDR2 YNNKEL (reference sequence). Here the CDR3 reads CASSQGGLYGYTF. The CDR3 nucleotides read TGTGCCAGCAGCCAAGGAGGCCTCTATGGCTACACCTTC.

The rearrangement uses TRBV7-9 and TRBJ1-1; 8 bases map to TRBD1. This CDR3 is 15 amino acids long. CDR1 is SEHNR and CDR2 is FQNEAQ in the germline V gene (reference sequence). J lost 0 bases, V lost 5 bases, and 5 bases had no gene match. The CDR3 region is CASSPWTGLNTEAFF. As DNA, the CDR3 is TGTGCCAGCAGCCCCTGGACAGGGCTGAACACTGAAGCTTTCTTT.

This rearrangement joins TRBV7-8 to TRBJ2-5; D unclear. The CDR3 runs 13 residues. Between the trimmed V and J ends, which lost 5 bases and 1 base, there was a span of 8 bases. CDR1 SGHVS and CDR2 FQNEAQ come from the germline V gene. The CDR3 DNA reads as TGTGCCAGCAGCGGGTGGGTCCAAGAGACCCAGTACTTC. Its translation: CASSGWVQETQYF.

The gene calls are TRBV5-1 and TRBJ2-7; 11 nucleotides line up with TRBD1. V was clipped by 6 bases and J by 2 bases; unmatched bases: 10. The CDR3 is 16 amino acids. The germline V gene encodes CDR1 SGHRS and CDR2 YFSETQ. CDR3 DNA sequence: TGCGCCAGCAAAACCTCGCCGGGACAGGGGGCCTACGAGCAGTACTTC. Translating gives CASKTSPGQGAYEQYF.

V is TRBV6-5 and J is TRBJ2-7; unclear D gene. The germline gives CDR1 MNHEY, CDR2 SVGAGI. The germline V and J ends were trimmed by 2 bases and 2 bases, with 10 bases remaining between them. The CDR3 consists of 14 residues. This CDR3 reads CASSYAVQTYEQYF. The CDR3 region has the DNA TGTGCCAGCAGTTACGCGGTGCAGACCTACGAGCAGTACTTC.

The chain couples TRBV7-2 to TRBJ2-7, with TRBD1 identical over 9 bases. Losses at the gene ends were 5 bases for V and 7 bases for J; bases not matched to a gene: 9. The germline V gene encodes CDR1 SGHTA and CDR2 FQGNSA. The CDR3 is made up of 14 amino acids. The CDR3, as DNA: TGTGCCAGCAGCCTACAGGGGGCACTGGGTGAGCAGTACTTC. Its protein product is CASSLQGALGEQYF.

The chain joins TRBV7-8 to TRBJ2-3; 10 bases map to TRBD2. Trimming took 1 base from V and 1 from J; bases not matched to a gene: 11. Germline values: CDR1 SGHVS, CDR2 FQNEAQ. CDR3 length: 19 residues. The CDR3 DNA reads TGTGCCAGCAGCTTAGTATGGGCTAGCGGGAGAGGTGGCACAGATACGCAGTATTTT. This translates into CASSLVWASGRGGTDTQYF.

The genes are TRBV6-4 and TRBJ2-7, with TRBD1 identical over 9 bases. The CDR3 has 18 amino acids. V gave up 11 bases and J gave up 2 bases; unmatched junction bases: 22. Looked up from germline, CDR1 is MRHNA and CDR2 is SNTAGT. The CDR3 nucleotides are TGTGCCGACTACCCGGGACAGGGAGGGACTGCGGTTCCCTACGAGCAGTACTTC. Translating gives CADYPGQGGTAVPYEQYF.

Comments on this clone: At one end, the junction sequence differs from germline, possibly due to a read error. This rearrangement joins TRBV2 to TRBJ2-7; TRBD1 might be the D (6 bases). The germline gives CDR1 SNHLY, CDR2 FYNNEI. This CDR3 is 12 amino acids long. For the CDR3, the DNA is TGTGCCAGCAGTGACCCGCCGGGACAAGCTGACTTC. Protein: CASSDPPGQADF.